This TCR beta chain was sequenced in a study of control samples from healthy donors and cancer patients. Sequencing was performed with immunoSEQ multiplex PCR; in TCRdb, only in-frame clones are kept and a portion is missing. This sample has 85,000 to 90,000 clones, with about nine tenths found just once. The CDR3 sequence is 17 residues long. Germline V CDR1 and CDR2: SGHDT, YYEEEE. The junction had 14 bases not matched to a gene; V was cut back by 4 bases and J by 4 bases. This receptor was obtained from a man aged 30 to 39 in good health. This chain connects TRBV5-6 to TRBJ2-5; 9 bases line up with TRBD1. What was sequenced was blood. The CDR3 here is CASSRSVWTGVGETQYF. The CDR3 nucleotides read TGTGCCAGCAGCCGTTCAGTTTGGACAGGGGTGGGAGAGACCCAGTACTTC.